The 17 T cell receptor beta chains below were found in one sample sequenced in a study of CD8+CD57+ T cells in acquired aplastic anemia. Sequenced patients had shown CD8+CD57+ cell expansion by flow cytometry. Genomic DNA templated the TCR beta VDJ and CDR3 profiling. MiXCR, run by TCRdb on the reads, gives a single entry per CDR3 protein. The sample includes 200,000 to 300,000 distinct CDR3 sequences, about 44% seen only once; the top ten take 7% to 9.5%. Sequencing input: sorted CD4+, CD8+, or CD8+CD57+ T cells (not recorded which) from PBMCs. The receptors stem from a human donor with aplastic anemia.

The chain couples TRBV24-1 to TRBJ2-3; the D is unclear. Trimming stripped 1 base from V and 1 base from J, with 8 bases between. The CDR3 loop spans 15 amino acids. In germline, CDR1 is KGHDR, CDR2 SFDVKD. CDR3 protein: CATSDFRGRTDTQYF. The CDR3 DNA follows: TGTGCCACCAGTGATTTCCGAGGTCGCACAGATACGCAGTATTTT.

In the case of this clonotype: One base away lies a much larger clone, so this may be a sequencing read error. The CDR3 spells CSAGEQGYEQYF. The DNA for the CDR3 is TGCAGTGCTGGGGAACAGGGCTACGAGCAGTACTTC. The chain employs TRBV20-1 and TRBJ2-7, with D tentatively TRBD1 (6 bases). This CDR3 has 12 residues. The germline V gene has CDR1 DFQATT and CDR2 SNEGSKA (reference sequence). Trimming removed 5 bases at V and 3 bases at J, with 11 bases between.

This clonotype was observed a few times. The chain joins TRBV4-1 to TRBJ1-5; D not certain. This CDR3 is built from 16 residues. CDR1 MGHRA and CDR2 YSYEKL come from the germline V gene. Trimming took off 6 bases at V and 1 base at J, with 16 bases between the two ends. For the CDR3, the DNA is TGCGCCAGCAGGACGAGTGTTGGACTCAGCAATCAGCCCCAGCATTTT. Translated: CASRTSVGLSNQPQHF.

This clonotype was counted a few times. V and J are TRBV6-1 and TRBJ2-7; D not resolved. Germline lookup yields CDR1 MNHNS and CDR2 SASEGT. The CDR3 sequence is 18 residues long. V was pared by 0 bases and J by 5 bases, with 23 bases between. The CDR3 nucleotides are TGTGCCAGCAGTGAAGCGCAAGTATACCGCACACGGGTGGACGAGCAGTACTTC. Translated: CASSEAQVYRTRVDEQYF.

This clonotype was detected ten times or more. V usage is TRBV15 and J usage is TRBJ2-5; D may be TRBD2 (6 bases). Germline CDR1 LNHNV, CDR2 YYDKDF (reference sequence). Trimming took off 8 bases at V and 3 bases at J, with 13 bases between the two ends. The CDR3 is 13 amino acids. DNA for the CDR3: TGTGCCACCGCCGGCGGAGGGGAAGAGACCCAGTACTTC. As protein: CATAGGGEETQYF.

This clonotype rates as medium-sized. The chain couples TRBV24-1 to TRBJ2-2; D gene ambiguous. This CDR3 comprises 15 residues. V lost 3 bases and J 4 bases, leaving 11 bases between the germline ends. CDR1 is KGHDR and CDR2 is SFDVKD in the germline V gene. The CDR3 DNA is TGTGCCACCAGTGATCACCGACTGGCCACCGGGGAGCTGTTTTTT. Translating it yields CATSDHRLATGELFF.

Details on this clonotype: A much larger clone differs from this one at a single base, so this may be a read error. The chain recombines TRBV9 with TRBJ2-5; maybe TRBD2 (6 bases). Germline V gene sequence: CDR1 SGDLS, CDR2 YYNGEE. The CDR3 runs 15 residues. The CDR3 DNA is TGTGCCAGCAGCGTGACTAGTTCCCCACAAGAGACCCAGTGCTTC. Translation gives CASSVTSSPQETQCF.

Ten or more counts support this clonotype. The chain has TRBV19 and TRBJ2-5; 10 bases are shared with TRBD2. The CDR3 is 21 residues long. Germline lookup yields CDR1 LNHDA and CDR2 SQIVND (reference sequence). J was trimmed by 5 bases and V by 5 bases; bases with no gene match: 26. For the CDR3, the DNA is TGTGCCAGTAGTCATATCCGCGGACTAGCGGACAAGGGGGTGCTCCACGAGACCCAGTACTTC. It encodes CASSHIRGLADKGVLHETQYF.

CDR3 loop: CASRSLAAVGLQETQYF. The DNA of the CDR3 is TGTGCCAGCAGATCATTAGCAGCCGTAGGTTTACAAGAGACCCAGTACTTC. The chain links TRBV7-8 to TRBJ2-5, with unresolved D. V lost 6 bases and J lost 2, with 22 bases in between. This CDR3 region has 17 residues. CDR1 and CDR2 from the germline V gene are SGHVS and FQNEAQ.

The chain uses TRBV5-1 and TRBJ2-7; D gene ambiguous. CDR1 is SGHRS and CDR2 is YFSETQ in the germline V gene. The CDR3 extends over 15 amino acids. Trimming stripped 2 bases from V and 0 bases from J, with 12 bases between. CDR3 loop: CASSLRQPGSYEQYF. CDR3 in DNA: TGCGCCAGCAGCTTACGCCAGCCAGGCTCCTACGAGCAGTACTTC.

The rearrangement uses TRBV6-4 and TRBJ2-3; possible D gene TRBD2, 8 bases. The CDR3 loop spans 15 amino acids. Germline V lookup: CDR1 MRHNA, CDR2 SNTAGT. The V and J ends lost 7 bases and 4 bases respectively, with 18 bases between them. This CDR3 is CASKGQRERADTQYF. The CDR3 bases are TGTGCCAGCAAGGGACAGCGGGAGAGGGCAGATACGCAGTATTTT.

This clonotype appeared many times. J is TRBJ1-3 and V is TRBV13, with D maybe TRBD1 (5 bases). Germline assignment: CDR1 PRHDT and CDR2 FYEKMQ (reference sequence). Between the trimmed V and J ends, which lost 6 bases and 0 bases, there was a span of 18 bases. The CDR3 is 17 residues long. CDR3 residues: CASSSGGATSSGNTIYF. Here the CDR3 DNA reads TGTGCCAGCAGTTCAGGTGGGGCTACTAGCTCTGGAAACACCATATATTTT.

This chain connects TRBV2 to TRBJ1-6; TRBD1 aligns across 8 bases. The CDR3 is 16 residues long. Per the germline V gene, CDR1 is SNHLY and CDR2 is FYNNEI. Germline trimming cut 6 bases from V and 7 bases from J; bases unmatched to any gene: 11. CDR3 sequence (DNA): TGTGCCAGCAGCCCGCCGAGCGGACAGGGAAATTCACCCCTCCACTTT. Translation gives CASSPPSGQGNSPLHF.

The chain combines TRBV7-3 with TRBJ1-6; D remains ambiguous. The CDR3 loop spans 13 amino acids. Per the germline V gene, CDR1 is SGHTA and CDR2 is FQGTGA. V was trimmed by 6 bases and J by 11 bases, leaving 14 bases between them. The CDR3, as DNA: TGTGCCAGCAGAGGTGCCCAGTTTACACCCCTCCACTTT. It is translated as CASRGAQFTPLHF.

This clonotype was seen many times. V usage is TRBV6-5 and J usage is TRBJ2-7, with a possible D match to TRBD1 (6 bases). V lost 3 bases and J lost 0, with 12 bases in between. The CDR3 sequence is 15 residues long. Germline V CDR1 and CDR2: MNHEY, SVGAGI. The CDR3 DNA sequence: TGTGCCAGCAGTTATTCACAGGGCAGCTCCTACGAGCAGTACTTC. Amino acids: CASSYSQGSSYEQYF.

This clonotype was seen ten or more times. J is TRBJ1-1 and V is TRBV24-1; D unclear. CDR3 length: 12 residues. CDR1 KGHDR and CDR2 SFDVKD come from the germline V gene. Trimming pared 6 bases from V and 8 bases from J, leaving 12 bases between. CDR3 nucleotides: TGTGCCACCAGTCTGGGGAGCTCAGAAGCTTTCTTT. It encodes CATSLGSSEAFF.

The table lists this clonotype with many counts. The rearrangement uses TRBV6-1 and TRBJ1-6; TRBD1 agrees at 10 bases. From germline, CDR1 is MNHNS and CDR2 SASEGT. This CDR3 is built from 14 residues. J lost 9 bases, V lost 1 base, and 0 bases had no gene match. The chain's CDR3 is CASSEGTGGSPLHF. CDR3 bases: TGTGCCAGCAGTGAAGGGACAGGGGGTTCACCCCTCCACTTT.